This T cell receptor beta chain emerged from a study of T cell changes during pregnancy in multiple sclerosis (dated by TCRdb to the late 2010s). With respect to the entire study: The study examined how the T cell repertoire changed over the course of pregnancy in women with multiple sclerosis.

Trimming leaves V shorter by 6 bases and J shorter by 3 bases, with the junction holding 5 bases beyond the gene matches. The germline V gene gives CDR1 as MDHEN and CDR2 as SYDVKM. The CDR3, cysteine through phenylalanine, is 14 amino acids long. Only CDR3 DNA is held: 42 bases, read in frame from base 1. In regard to this clone: No antigen is known for it. Nothing much larger sits one base from this clone, and base qualities are not available.

Library preparation used the immunoSEQ multiplex PCR assay. In TCRdb, the immuneACCESS table is reduced to in-frame sequences with V and J assigned. These tables do not hold every clone; where another copy was compared, an unresolved V gene accounts for under half, and the others remain unexplained. The sample table shows roughly 50,000 clones, and around 94% are seen once. The top ten clones comprise 3.5% of the sample. The TCR was taken from a female donor with multiple sclerosis, enrolled in a pregnancy study. The source material was CD8+ T cells from peripheral blood mononuclear cells, sampled in the third trimester of pregnancy. The rearranged chain carries TRBV28 and TRBJ2-5; 9 bases in the junction line up with TRBD2. The CDR3 amino acid sequence is: CASSLIAGEETQYF. The sequenced DNA: TGTGCCAGCAGCCTAATAGCGGGAGAAGAGACCCAGTACTTC.